A single sample is the source of the 14 T cell receptor beta chains below, sequenced in a study of spatial heterogeneity in lung cancer. TCRdb reprocessed the 5' RACE reads via MiXCR and lists one record per CDR3 protein. This table has approximately 22,000 distinct CDR3 sequences, less than 6% appearing once. Time point of the sample: sample taken at primary tumor resection. The authors sequenced whole RNA from tumor, nontumor lung or frozen PBMC without sorting. The source material was PBMCs, sampled at surgery. The receptors derive from a male donor with early-stage non-small cell lung cancer.

This clonotype was counted at least ten times. This sequence joins TRBV27 and TRBJ2-1; 9 nucleotides match TRBD1. From germline, CDR1 is MNHEY and CDR2 SMNVEV (reference sequence). The CDR3 contains 14 residues. V gave up 2 bases and J gave up 10 bases; unmatched junction bases: 6. CDR3 sequence: CASSLGTGYGEQFF. In nucleotides, the CDR3 is TGTGCCAGCAGTTTAGGGACAGGGTACGGGGAGCAGTTCTTC.

This clonotype was observed many times. The chain links TRBV19 to TRBJ2-7; D possibly matches TRBD1 or TRBD2 (6 bases each). Germline CDR1 and CDR2: LNHDA and SQIVND (reference sequence). The CDR3 is 15 amino acids. Trimming cost V 10 bases and J 0 bases, with 19 bases left between them. The CDR3 nucleotides are TGTGCCACCAGTAGGGGGGTAGGAAACTCCTACGAGCAGTACTTC. Translating it yields CATSRGVGNSYEQYF.

The table lists this clonotype with many counts. This rearrangement joins TRBV5-1 to TRBJ2-7; maybe TRBD1 (5 bases). CDR3 length equals 13 residues. The germline V and J ends were trimmed by 7 bases and 1 base, with 12 bases remaining between them. CDR1 and CDR2 from the germline V gene are SGHRS and YFSETQ. The chain's CDR3 is CASARTPSYEQYF. CDR3 DNA sequence: TGCGCCAGCGCTCGGACACCGTCCTACGAGCAGTACTTC.

This clonotype was detected ten times or more. The chain joins TRBV6-1 to TRBJ1-6; D is uncertain. Germline values: CDR1 MNHNS, CDR2 SASEGT. This CDR3 has 10 residues. V was pared by 0 bases and J by 13 bases, with 1 base between. The CDR3 loop is CASSEAPLHF. As DNA, the CDR3 is TGTGCCAGCAGTGAAGCCCCCCTCCACTTT.

The sample holds many counts of this clonotype. The rearrangement links TRBV4-3 to TRBJ2-4; TRBD1 agrees at 7 bases. From germline, CDR1 is LGHNA and CDR2 YSLEER. Trimming at V came to 4 bases and at J to 8 bases, leaving 11 bases not matched to a gene. The CDR3 sequence is 15 residues long. The DNA for the CDR3 is TGCGCCAGCAGCCCAGCAAGGGGGCCCAGTGACATTCAGTACTTC. This sequence encodes CASSPARGPSDIQYF.

This clonotype has a count of ten or more. The V call is TRBV19, the J call TRBJ2-1, with D perhaps TRBD1 (5 bases). CDR3 length: 17 residues. Germline V gives CDR1 LNHDA, CDR2 SQIVND (reference sequence). Deletions cut 1 base from V and 2 bases from J, with 15 bases between. The chain's CDR3 is CASSIGGAVLTYNEQFF. CDR3 DNA sequence: TGTGCCAGTAGTATAGGTGGGGCGGTACTTACCTACAATGAGCAGTTCTTC. The whole variable domain, remainder taken from reference TRBV19 and TRBJ2-1, is DGGITQSPKYLFRKEGQNVTLSCEQNLNHDAMYWYRQDPGQGLRLIYYSQIVNDFQKGDIAEGYSVSREKKESFPLTVTSAQKNPTAFYLCASSIGGAVLTYNEQFFGPGTRLTVL.

This clonotype occurred many times. This sequence joins TRBV14 and TRBJ1-1, with no clear D. Germline V gene sequence: CDR1 SGHDN, CDR2 FVKESK. CDR3 length: 14 amino acids. Trimming cost V 2 bases and J 4 bases, with 11 bases left between them. The CDR3, as DNA: TGTGCCAGCAGCCAACTCACCATGGTCACTGAAGCTTTCTTT. It codes for CASSQLTMVTEAFF.

This clonotype is large within its sample. The chain is built from TRBV7-3 and TRBJ2-3, with 7 nucleotides matching TRBD1. Germline V lookup: CDR1 SGHTA, CDR2 FQGTGA. The CDR3 totals 15 residues. With V trimmed by 5 bases and J by 3 bases, 8 bases remained unmatched. CDR3 DNA sequence: TGTGCCAGCAGCCCACAGGGGATCGCAACAGATACGCAGTATTTT. The encoded protein is CASSPQGIATDTQYF.

This clonotype was observed at least ten times. The chain uses TRBV7-2 and TRBJ1-5; D is unresolved. Trimming shortened V by 1 base and J by 6 bases, and 7 bases separated the two germline ends. Germline-derived CDR1 and CDR2 are SGHTA and FQGNSA. The CDR3 runs to 13 residues. The DNA of the CDR3 is TGTGCCAGCAGCTTAGATCGGGCTCAGCCCCAGCATTTT. It encodes CASSLDRAQPQHF.

Note on this clonotype: A much larger clone is a single base away; this may be a read error. V is TRBV12-5 and J is TRBJ2-4, with TRBD1 matching 7 bases. The CDR3 has 16 residues. V dropped 6 bases and J dropped 4; count of bases not matched to a gene: 12. CDR1 and CDR2 (germline): LGHNT, FRNRAP. The DNA for the CDR3 is TGTGCTAGTGGCTCGTATTCCGGGACAGAGAAAAACATTCAGTACTTC. Protein product: CASGSYSGTEKNIQYF.

This clonotype was picked up many times. The CDR3 protein is CATQTGTPYRYTF. CDR3 bases: TGTGCCACCCAGACAGGCACACCTTATCGCTACACCTTC. V gene TRBV28 combines with J gene TRBJ1-2; D perhaps matches TRBD1 (6 bases). CDR1 and CDR2 (germline): MDHEN, SYDVKM. This CDR3 has 13 residues. Trimming took 10 bases from V and 9 from J, leaving 21 bases between them.

This clonotype was seen at least ten times. The chain combines TRBV30 with TRBJ1-6; D not certain. Trimming pared 0 bases from V and 10 bases from J, leaving 10 bases between. CDR1 GTSNPN and CDR2 SVGIG come from the germline V gene (reference sequence). There are 13 residues in the CDR3. CDR3 sequence: CAWSVRSTSPLHF. The CDR3 coding sequence is TGTGCCTGGAGTGTACGTTCCACGTCACCCCTCCACTTT. The full variable domain, with the rest looked up from reference TRBV30 and TRBJ1-6, is SQTIHQWPATLVQPVGSPLSLECTVEGTSNPNLYWYRQAAGRGLQLLFYSVGIGQISSEVPQNLSASRPQDRQFILSSKKLLLSDSGFYLCAWSVRSTSPLHFGNGTRLTVT.

There are a few counts of this clonotype. The gene calls are TRBV5-6 and TRBJ2-7; D unresolved. Per the germline V gene, CDR1 is SGHDT and CDR2 is YYEEEE. The CDR3 is 16 residues long. V lost 3 bases to trimming and J lost 0 bases, with 16 bases between them. The CDR3 bases are TGTGCCAGCAGCTCGAGAGTGGGGTTCGTCTCCTACGAGCAGTACTTC. Amino acids: CASSSRVGFVSYEQYF. Full variable domain (outside the CDR3, taken from reference TRBV5-6 and TRBJ2-7): DAGVTQSPTHLIKTRGQQVTLRCSPKSGHDTVSWYQQALGQGPQFIFQYYEEEERQRGNFPDRFSGHQFPNYSSELNVNALLLGDSALYLCASSSRVGFVSYEQYFGPGTRLTVT.

This rearrangement joins TRBV6-2 or TRBV6-3 to TRBJ2-5; D gene unclear. V lost 10 bases to trimming and J lost 2 bases, with 8 bases between them. Germline CDR1 MNHEY, CDR2 SVGEGT. The CDR3 sequence is 11 residues long. CDR3 DNA: TGTGCCACTCGAGGTCAAGAGACCCAGTACTTC. Translated: CATRGQETQYF.